This T cell receptor beta chain is from a study of T-cell memory formation after mild COVID-19. This clonotype was observed many times. Its antigen is unidentified. Using its own MiXCR run on the 5' RACE reads, TCRdb lists one record per CDR3 protein. This repertoire shows about 250,000 distinct CDR3 sequences, approximately 15% found once; its top ten account for 2% to 2.5%. General observations from the study: The appearance of some responding clones in pre-infection memory suggested that cross-reactive memory joined. Later expanders leaned CD4+, whereas clones that contracted between day 15 and 85 were balanced CD4/CD8. CD4+ contracting clones lay mainly in CM and EM, CD8+ ones in EMRA.

This sequence was found in an adult woman who had mild COVID-19 (a few samples of this study predate the infection). Cell type and time point are not known. Sample: PBMCs or a T cell subset sorted from them (not recorded which).

The CDR3 loop reads CASSSPGAYEQYF. The DNA for the CDR3 is TGTGCCAGCAGTTCCCCAGGGGCCTACGAGCAGTACTTC. The rearrangement uses TRBV12-3 or TRBV12-4 and TRBJ2-7; D possibly corresponds to TRBD1 (6 bases). V dropped 4 bases and J dropped 2 bases, with 9 bases sitting between them. This CDR3 is 13 amino acids long.